These 21 T cell receptor beta chains came from one sample sequenced in a study of human T cells and chemical hapten exposure. TCRdb reprocessed the RACE reads via MiXCR and lists one record per CDR3 protein. The sample includes 340,000 or so distinct CDR3 sequences, about 7% of them seen just once. Time point meaning: patch test 1, 2 weeks after DPC sensitization. The treatment denotes: therapeutic diphenylcyclopropenone sensitization with weekly scalp DPC. Here the sequenced sample was whole blood, taken in connection with sensitization to the hapten diphenylcyclopropenone (DPC). These receptors originate from a woman between 18 and 29 years old with alopecia areata. Some clones in this sample may be carry-over from other donors' samples.

Ten or more counts support this clonotype. The rearrangement links TRBV10-3 to TRBJ2-3, with TRBD2 identical over 9 bases. Germline V gene data show CDR1 as ENHRY and CDR2 as SYGVKD. The CDR3 loop spans 15 amino acids. Unmatched junction bases numbered 12, after V lost 10 bases and J lost 4 bases. CDR3 region: CATREVAGAADTQYF. CDR3 DNA: TGTGCCACTAGGGAGGTAGCGGGGGCCGCAGATACGCAGTATTTT.

This clonotype was recorded at least ten times. The V and J genes are TRBV7-9 and TRBJ2-5; TRBD1 matches at 7 bases. The CDR3 loop spans 21 amino acids. V lost 3 bases, J lost 5 bases, and 27 bases stayed unmatched. Germline CDR1 reads SEHNR; CDR2 reads FQNEAQ (reference sequence). The CDR3 nucleotides are TGTGCCAGCAGCTTCCCCTACTTAAGACAGGGAACGCATCAGGTAGCGGAGACCCAGTACTTC. Its translation: CASSFPYLRQGTHQVAETQYF.

This clonotype was recorded many times. V is TRBV4-1 and J is TRBJ2-2; 9 bases fit TRBD1. After removal of 0 bases from V and 4 bases from J, the junction contained 6 bases not matched to a gene. The CDR3 runs 17 residues. The germline gives CDR1 MGHRA, CDR2 YSYEKL. The chain's CDR3 is CASSQDLGQGSTGELFF. The DNA for the CDR3 is TGCGCCAGCAGCCAAGATCTGGGACAGGGAAGCACCGGGGAGCTGTTTTTT.

This clonotype has ten or more counts. V gene TRBV6-6 combines with J gene TRBJ1-5; D unclear. Germline CDR1 MNHNY, CDR2 SVGAGI (reference sequence). The CDR3 contains 18 residues. V was shortened by 0 bases and J by 1 base, with 16 bases between the two germline ends. CDR3 in DNA: TGTGCCAGCAGTTACTCAAGTGGCACGGAGGGAAGCAATCAGCCCCAGCATTTT. This translates into CASSYSSGTEGSNQPQHF.

The chain carries TRBV11-2 and TRBJ2-6; 7 nucleotides line up with TRBD1. V was clipped by 3 bases and J by 0 bases; unmatched bases: 11. Germline V gene data show CDR1 as SGHAT and CDR2 as FQNNGV. CDR3 length: 19 residues. CDR3 in DNA: TGTGCCAGCAGCTTGGGTTACAGGGGCACTCTCTCTGGGGCCAACGTCCTGACTTTC. Translating it yields CASSLGYRGTLSGANVLTF.

V is TRBV12-5 and J is TRBJ2-1; maybe TRBD1 (5 bases). Between the trimmed V and J ends, which lost 6 bases and 4 bases, there was a span of 10 bases. The germline V gene has CDR1 LGHNT and CDR2 FRNRAP. The CDR3 sequence is 13 residues long. The DNA for the CDR3 is TGTGCTAGTGGGGCCAGGGCTTACAATGAGCAGTTCTTC. This translates into CASGARAYNEQFF.

V usage is TRBV6-6 and J usage is TRBJ1-3; D possibly corresponds to TRBD1 (6 bases). Per the germline V gene, CDR1 is MNHNY and CDR2 is SVGAGI (reference sequence). This CDR3 has 17 residues. V was trimmed by 2 bases and J by 0 bases, leaving 14 bases between them. The CDR3 DNA follows: TGTGCCAGCAGTTACGACCGAACAGGGCCCTCTGGAAACACCATATATTTT. It encodes CASSYDRTGPSGNTIYF.

CDR3 nucleotide sequence: TGTGCCAGCAGGCCGGGACAGGGAGATGGCTACACCTTC. It codes for CASRPGQGDGYTF. This chain joins TRBV6-2 or TRBV6-3 and TRBJ1-2; 9 positions agree with TRBD1. Per the germline V gene, CDR1 is MNHEY and CDR2 is SVGEGT. The J segment lost 6 bases and the V segment lost 6 bases, leaving 5 bases of the junction unmatched. The length of the CDR3 is 13 residues.

This rearrangement joins TRBV5-1 to TRBJ2-5; TRBD1 or TRBD2 may be the D gene (5 bases each). The germline V and J ends were trimmed by 2 bases and 1 base, with 9 bases remaining between them. The CDR3 is made up of 14 amino acids. CDR1 is SGHRS and CDR2 is YFSETQ in the germline V gene. The chain's CDR3 is CASSFDGGQETQYF. The DNA of the CDR3 is TGCGCCAGCAGCTTTGATGGGGGCCAAGAGACCCAGTACTTC.

This chain links TRBV28 with TRBJ2-7; TRBD1 or TRBD2 may be the D gene (5 bases each). CDR1 is MDHEN and CDR2 is SYDVKM in the germline V gene. V was cut by 3 bases and J by 0 bases, with 15 bases left in between. The length of the CDR3 is 16 residues. CDR3 DNA sequence: TGTGCCAGCAGTTTCCCCCCCCGGGACCTCTCCTACGAGCAGTACTTC. Protein product: CASSFPPRDLSYEQYF.

This clonotype came up many times. The chain employs TRBV12-3 or TRBV12-4 and TRBJ2-2; unclear D gene. V shed 8 bases and J shed 6 bases, with 25 bases lying between them. This CDR3 contains 17 residues. The CDR3 spells CASSQPYNSQEPGELFF. The CDR3 DNA follows: TGTGCCAGCTCACAACCCTACAATTCTCAGGAACCCGGGGAGCTGTTTTTT.

This clonotype was seen many times. The J gene is TRBJ2-4, the V gene TRBV28, with a possible D match to TRBD1 (6 bases). The CDR3 loop spans 14 amino acids. CDR1 and CDR2 from the germline V gene are MDHEN and SYDVKM. The V gene lost 2 bases and the J gene lost 6 bases, with 11 bases spanning the gap. CDR3 in amino acids: CASSLGDRSNIQYF. In nucleotides, the CDR3 is TGTGCCAGCAGTTTAGGTGACAGGTCAAACATTCAGTACTTC.

This clonotype was counted a few times. The V and J genes are TRBV10-3 and TRBJ2-1; perhaps TRBD2 as D (5 bases). The CDR3 loop spans 13 amino acids. The germline gives CDR1 ENHRY, CDR2 SYGVKD. Deletions cut 0 bases from V and 6 bases from J, with 6 bases between. CDR3 protein: CAISESLANEQFF. The CDR3 DNA follows: TGTGCCATCAGTGAGTCGCTAGCCAATGAGCAGTTCTTC.

This clonotype was recorded many times. The CDR3: CASSSYQETQYF. CDR3 coding DNA: TGTGCCAGCTCGAGTTATCAAGAGACCCAGTACTTC. The chain is built from TRBV18 and TRBJ2-5; the D is unclear. Germline-derived CDR1 and CDR2 are KGHSH and LQKENI. The CDR3 has 12 residues. Trimming took off 6 bases at V and 2 bases at J, with 7 bases between the two ends.

This rearrangement joins TRBV4-3 to TRBJ2-3; no firm D call. Germline V CDR1 and CDR2: LGHNA, YSLEER. V was pared by 3 bases and J by 4 bases, with 14 bases between. CDR3 length: 15 residues. CDR3 DNA sequence: TGCGCCAGCAGCCAGTTTCTGTTTGTCTCAGATACGCAGTATTTT. This codes for CASSQFLFVSDTQYF.

The chain joins TRBV14 to TRBJ2-1; the match to TRBD1 covers 10 bases. Germline CDR1 is SGHDN and CDR2 is FVKESK. V shed 1 base, J shed 6 bases, and the junction held 3 bases outside the gene matches. The CDR3 covers 15 residues. The DNA of the CDR3 is TGTGCCAGCAGCCAAGCCGGGACAGGGGTCAATGAGCAGTTCTTC. It specifies CASSQAGTGVNEQFF.

This clonotype was recorded at least ten times. The rearrangement joins TRBV9 to TRBJ2-2; D is unclear. With 2 bases removed from V and 2 bases from J, the gap between germline ends came to 1 base. Germline V CDR1 and CDR2: SGDLS, YYNGEE. This CDR3 has 12 amino acids. This CDR3 reads CASSVNTGELFF. DNA for the CDR3: TGTGCCAGCAGCGTTAACACCGGGGAGCTGTTTTTT.

At least ten counts were recorded for this clonotype. The chain couples TRBV6-5 to TRBJ1-2; perhaps TRBD1 as D (6 bases). Germline V CDR1 and CDR2: MNHEY, SVGAGI. V was shortened by 5 bases and J by 0 bases, with 10 bases between the two germline ends. The CDR3 has 14 residues. CDR3: CASSRQDSNYGYTF. Written as DNA, the CDR3 is TGTGCCAGCAGTAGACAGGACTCTAACTATGGCTACACCTTC.

The V and J genes are TRBV4-2 and TRBJ1-6; TRBD1 matches at 9 bases. The V gene end was trimmed by 2 bases and the J gene end by 10 bases; junction bases not matched to a gene: 3. Per the germline V gene, CDR1 is LGHNA and CDR2 is YNFKEQ. This CDR3 region has 14 residues. The chain's CDR3 is CASSQSDRGSPLHF. The CDR3 DNA reads as TGTGCCAGCAGCCAATCGGACAGGGGCTCACCCCTCCACTTT.

The table lists this clonotype with a few counts. The chain recombines TRBV6-6 with TRBJ2-4, with unresolved D. This CDR3 has 17 residues. The V gene's germline CDR1 is MNHNY and CDR2 SVGAGI (reference sequence). V lost 6 bases and J 0 bases, leaving 18 bases between the germline ends. The CDR3: CASSHKALIIAKNIQYF. CDR3 nucleotide sequence: TGTGCCAGCAGCCACAAGGCGCTCATAATAGCCAAAAACATTCAGTACTTC.

This clonotype was observed at least ten times. The chain employs TRBV5-1 and TRBJ2-5; 7 nucleotides match TRBD2. Germline V CDR1 and CDR2: SGHRS, YFSETQ. V was pared by 1 base and J by 5 bases, with 5 bases of the junction left unmatched. This CDR3 is built from 14 residues. The CDR3 spells CASSLNAGVETQYF. CDR3 coding DNA: TGCGCCAGCAGCTTGAATGCGGGGGTGGAGACCCAGTACTTC.